This T cell receptor beta chain was sequenced in a study of human T cells and chemical hapten exposure. The time point here: patch test 3, about 24 weeks after DPC sensitization. Regarding treatment: therapeutic diphenylcyclopropenone sensitization with weekly scalp DPC. TCRdb processed the RACE reads anew with MiXCR; each CDR3 protein has one entry. The data hold roughly 90,000 distinct CDR3 sequences, with around 9.9% observed a single time. The V gene's germline CDR1 is SQVTM and CDR2 ANQGSEA. The CDR3 is made up of 14 amino acids. V lost 6 bases, J lost 0 bases, and 15 bases lay in between. This clonotype occurred once.

The J gene is TRBJ2-7, the V gene TRBV29-1, with D perhaps assigned TRBD1 or TRBD2 (5 bases each). The receptor was derived from a woman aged 25-40 years with alopecia areata. Some clones in this sample may be carry-over from other donors' samples. The material sequenced was whole blood, taken in connection with sensitization to the hapten diphenylcyclopropenone (DPC). DNA of the CDR3: TGCAGCGTGGCAGAGTGGGACCTCTCCTACGAGCAGTACTTC. This translates into CSVAEWDLSYEQYF.